A single sample is the source of the 27 T cell receptor beta chains below, sequenced in a study of technical replicates of blood from a few donors. Libraries were prepared by immunoSEQ multiplex PCR; TCRdb keeps only in-frame clonotypes and omits some of them. Found here are about 66,000 clones, approximately 91% of them singletons; the top ten hold 4.7%. The sample consisted of PBMCs. The origin of the receptors is a human donor in good health. Some clones in this sample may be carry-over from other donors' samples.

V is TRBV6-5 and J is TRBJ1-2; 7 nucleotides match TRBD1. Per germline, CDR1 MNHEY and CDR2 SVGAGI. The CDR3 has 14 amino acids. V was clipped by 0 bases and J by 5 bases; unmatched bases: 3. In DNA form, the CDR3 reads TGTGCCAGCAGTTACTCCCAGGGGGTATATGGCTACACCTTC. Its protein is CASSYSQGVYGYTF.

CDR3 bases: TGTGCCAGCTCACCGTATCCGGGACAGGGCTCACACGAGCAGTACTTC. Its protein is CASSPYPGQGSHEQYF. This chain uses TRBV18 with TRBJ2-7; TRBD1 aligns across 9 bases. This CDR3 spans 16 amino acids. The germline V gene has CDR1 KGHSH and CDR2 LQKENI. Germline trimming cut 3 bases from V and 5 bases from J; bases unmatched to any gene: 11.

The genes are TRBV5-6 and TRBJ2-2; D gene uncertain. CDR1 and CDR2 from the germline V gene are SGHDT and YYEEEE. The CDR3 is 11 residues long. V was shortened by 1 base and J by 11 bases, with 6 bases between the two germline ends. The CDR3 region is CASSLSGELFF. The CDR3 bases are TGTGCCAGCAGCTTGAGTGGCGAGCTGTTTTTT.

The count of this clone is one. The gene calls are TRBV11-2 and TRBJ1-2; D not certain. Germline CDR1 is SGHAT and CDR2 is FQNNGV. The CDR3 is 14 amino acids. V was pared by 5 bases and J by 6 bases, with 16 bases between. The CDR3 here is CASSPRTGTNGYTF. The CDR3 bases are TGTGCCAGCAGCCCCCGGACGGGAACTAATGGCTACACCTTC.

This clone was recorded only once. The chain joins TRBV5-4 to TRBJ2-2, with 7 nucleotides matching TRBD2. The CDR3 totals 14 residues. The ends lost 2 bases at V and 4 bases at J; junction bases unmatched: 2. Germline V lookup: CDR1 SGHNT, CDR2 YYREEE (reference sequence). The CDR3 here is CASSFPSGTGELFF. The DNA for the CDR3 is TGTGCCAGCAGCTTCCCTAGCGGCACCGGGGAGCTGTTTTTT.

The V and J genes are TRBV4-3 and TRBJ2-7; no reliable D call. V lost 0 bases and J 1 base, leaving 13 bases between the germline ends. CDR1 is LGHNA, CDR2 YSLEER, per germline. The CDR3 is 16 amino acids. The CDR3 here is CASSQDRQQSSYEQYF. The CDR3 nucleotides read TGCGCCAGCAGCCAAGATCGTCAACAGTCTTCCTACGAGCAGTACTTC.

The count of this clone is one. The chain uses TRBV28 and TRBJ2-3; 13 nucleotides align to TRBD2. This CDR3 is 20 amino acids long. Germline-derived CDR1 and CDR2 are MDHEN and SYDVKM. Here the CDR3 reads CGVERAFPTSGGANTDTQYF. The CDR3 region has the DNA TGTGGGGTAGAGAGGGCTTTCCCTACTAGCGGGGGGGCTAACACAGATACGCAGTATTTT.

This chain uses TRBV7-9 with TRBJ1-4; 8 positions match TRBD1. After removal of 3 bases from V and 3 bases from J, the junction contained 3 bases not matched to a gene. The germline gives CDR1 SEHNR, CDR2 FQNEAQ (reference sequence). The CDR3 is 15 amino acids. The CDR3 coding sequence is TGTGCCAGCAGCTTCCAGGGGGCGGCTAATGAAAAACTGTTTTTT. Translating it yields CASSFQGAANEKLFF. The complete variable domain, with remaining parts taken from reference TRBV7-9 and TRBJ1-4, reads DTGVSQNPRHKITKRGQNVTFRCDPISEHNRLYWYRQTLGQGPEFLTYFQNEAQLEKSRLLSDRFSAERPKGSFSTLEIQRTEQGDSAMYLCASSFQGAANEKLFFGSGTQLSVL.

The CDR3 DNA follows: TGTGCCAGCAGCTTAGGGATGGCCACAGGGTTGAACACAGATACGCAGTATTTT. Translating gives CASSLGMATGLNTDTQYF. The rearrangement links TRBV7-9 to TRBJ2-3; maybe TRBD1 (6 bases). V was shortened by 1 base and J by 2 bases, with 19 bases between the two germline ends. The CDR3 runs to 18 residues. Germline CDR1 and CDR2: SEHNR and FQNEAQ (reference sequence).

The gene calls are TRBV29-1 and TRBJ2-3, with 9 bases aligning to TRBD1. Per the germline V gene, CDR1 is SQVTM and CDR2 is ANQGSEA. This CDR3 is 14 amino acids long. V was clipped by 8 bases and J by 1 base; unmatched bases: 7. CDR3 sequence reads: CSTRTGAGTDTQYF. The DNA for the CDR3 is TGCAGCACCCGGACAGGGGCCGGCACAGATACGCAGTATTTT.

This chain joins TRBV4-3 and TRBJ2-1; 7 nucleotides match TRBD2. CDR1 LGHNA and CDR2 YSLEER come from the germline V gene. The CDR3 extends over 14 amino acids. Trimming took 4 bases from V and 4 from J; bases not matched to a gene: 4. The CDR3 nucleotides are TGCGCCAGCAGCCCTAGCGGAGGATACAATGAGCAGTTCTTC. Its protein product is CASSPSGGYNEQFF.

The V call is TRBV7-3, the J call TRBJ2-7; D not certain. The V gene's germline CDR1 is SGHTA and CDR2 FQGTGA. The V and J ends lost 4 bases and 0 bases respectively, with 7 bases between them. The CDR3 runs 13 residues. The CDR3 DNA follows: TGTGCCAGCAGCTCCTACAGCTCCTACGAGCAGTACTTC. It specifies CASSSYSSYEQYF.

The rearrangement uses TRBV27 and TRBJ1-2, with TRBD1 matching over 7 bases. In germline, CDR1 is MNHEY, CDR2 SMNVEV (reference sequence). CDR3 length: 13 amino acids. J lost 8 bases, V lost 5 bases, and 8 bases had no gene match. The CDR3 spells CASSRRTGGGYTF. CDR3 DNA sequence: TGTGCCAGCAGTCGACGGACAGGTGGAGGCTACACCTTC.

The V gene is TRBV21-1, the J gene TRBJ1-4; the D call of TRBD1 is as the table states it, not checked on the DNA. TRBV21-1 constitutes a pseudogene. The CDR3 is 15 amino acids. CDR3 coding DNA: TGTGCCAGCAGCTCACAGGGTAGGGTAAATGAAAAACTGTTTTTT. Translation: CASSSQGRVNEKLFF.

The chain recombines TRBV4-1 with TRBJ1-1, with 8 bases lining up with TRBD1. CDR3 length: 14 amino acids. Germline V CDR1 and CDR2: MGHRA, YSYEKL. Losses at the gene ends were 4 bases for V and 9 bases for J; bases not matched to a gene: 10. The CDR3 DNA reads as TGCGCCAGCAGCCGCCTGACAGGGGAGGCCAAAGCTTTCTTT. Its protein is CASSRLTGEAKAFF.

This clone was recorded only once. The chain couples TRBV7-9 to TRBJ2-5; TRBD2 agrees at 7 bases. The CDR3 is made up of 14 amino acids. Germline trimming cut 3 bases from V and 4 bases from J; bases unmatched to any gene: 5. Looked up from germline, CDR1 is SEHNR and CDR2 is FQNEAQ (reference sequence). This chain's CDR3 is CASSFLGRAETQYF. CDR3 in DNA: TGTGCCAGCAGCTTCTTGGGGAGGGCAGAGACCCAGTACTTC. The full variable domain, rest sourced from reference TRBV7-9 and TRBJ2-5, is DTGVSQNPRHKITKRGQNVTFRCDPISEHNRLYWYRQTLGQGPEFLTYFQNEAQLEKSRLLSDRFSAERPKGSFSTLEIQRTEQGDSAMYLCASSFLGRAETQYFGPGTRLLVL.

V gene TRBV7-2 combines with J gene TRBJ1-2, with 9 bases lining up with TRBD1. V gave up 1 base and J gave up 4 bases; unmatched junction bases: 4. Germline assignment: CDR1 SGHTA and CDR2 FQGNSA. This CDR3 comprises 15 residues. The chain's CDR3 is CASSLGQGVFYGYTF. CDR3 DNA sequence: TGTGCCAGCAGCTTAGGACAGGGGGTATTCTATGGCTACACCTTC.

This clone was seen only a few times. This chain connects TRBV10-3 to TRBJ2-7, with a possible D match to TRBD2 (6 bases). Deletions cut 2 bases from V and 3 bases from J, with 14 bases between. The CDR3 runs 15 residues. Germline values: CDR1 ENHRY, CDR2 SYGVKD. The CDR3 here is CAISEVASDSYEQYF. CDR3 nucleotides: TGTGCCATCAGTGAGGTGGCTAGCGATAGCTACGAGCAGTACTTC.

This clone was observed once. The chain couples TRBV7-9 to TRBJ2-2, with D hard to call. The CDR3 loop spans 13 amino acids. Trimming cost V 2 bases and J 5 bases, with 6 bases left between them. Looked up from germline, CDR1 is SEHNR and CDR2 is FQNEAQ (reference sequence). In DNA form, the CDR3 reads TGTGCCAGCAGCTTACGAGCTACCGGGGAGCTGTTTTTT. It specifies CASSLRATGELFF.

The rearrangement uses TRBV23-1 and TRBJ2-7; D possibly corresponds to TRBD1 (6 bases). TRBV23-1 qualifies as an ORF whose function is uncertain. The CDR3 spans 14 residues. The V end lost 4 bases, the J end lost 0 bases, and 10 bases lay between the germline ends. This CDR3 reads CASSLQGCSYEQYF. CDR3 sequence (DNA): TGCGCCAGCAGTCTCCAGGGGTGCTCCTACGAGCAGTACTTC.

The rearrangement joins TRBV29-1 to TRBJ2-5; D may be TRBD2 (6 bases). Trimming took 1 base from V and 5 from J, leaving 8 bases between them. The CDR3 runs to 12 residues. Germline V gene data show CDR1 as SQVTM and CDR2 as ANQGSEA. CDR3 sequence (DNA): TGCAGCGTTGAAGCTCGGGGGGAGACCCAGTACTTC. Translation: CSVEARGETQYF.

The chain combines TRBV6-5 with TRBJ1-2; D unresolved. Trimming took 4 bases from V and 4 from J, leaving 19 bases between them. The V gene's germline CDR1 is MNHEY and CDR2 SVGAGI. The CDR3 spans 16 residues. The CDR3 DNA reads TGTGCCAGCAGTTCCGGGGTAAACCCGGTGGGCTATGGCTACACCTTC. Encoded protein: CASSSGVNPVGYGYTF.

This clone was detected many times. The rearrangement uses TRBV4-2 and TRBJ2-3; a possible D gene is TRBD2 (5 bases). The CDR3 extends over 15 amino acids. CDR1 LGHNA and CDR2 YNFKEQ come from the germline V gene. Trimming took 1 base from V and 4 from J, leaving 12 bases between them. The CDR3 DNA reads as TGTGCCAGCAGCCAAGCCGGGGAACCCTCAGATACGCAGTATTTT. It translates to CASSQAGEPSDTQYF.

The chain is built from TRBV27 and TRBJ2-1; D is possibly TRBD1 (6 bases). The CDR3 contains 14 residues. The V and J ends lost 7 bases and 4 bases respectively, with 14 bases between them. Per the germline V gene, CDR1 is MNHEY and CDR2 is SMNVEV (reference sequence). The CDR3 reads CASKHLTGYNEQFF. CDR3 nucleotide sequence: TGTGCCAGCAAACACCTGACAGGATACAATGAGCAGTTCTTC.

The chain recombines TRBV27 with TRBJ1-5, with D uncertain. The length of the CDR3 is 15 residues. Trimming pared 5 bases from V and 6 bases from J, leaving 17 bases between. CDR1 is MNHEY, CDR2 SMNVEV, per germline (reference sequence). The CDR3 DNA reads TGTGCCAGCAGTGCCGGGAGGACGGGAGGTCAGCCCCAGCATTTT. Translated, it gives CASSAGRTGGQPQHF.

This clone was picked up one time. The V call is TRBV7-2, the J call TRBJ1-3; 8 bases map to TRBD1. The CDR3 contains 16 residues. The junction had 6 bases not matched to a gene; V was cut back by 5 bases and J by 0 bases. In germline, CDR1 is SGHTA, CDR2 FQGNSA. The CDR3 region is CASSEQGVGSGNTIYF. DNA for the CDR3: TGTGCCAGCAGCGAACAGGGGGTTGGCTCTGGAAACACCATATATTTT.

The rearrangement links TRBV5-6 to TRBJ1-2; D ambiguous. Between the trimmed V and J ends, which lost 1 base and 4 bases, there was a span of 8 bases. Germline V gene lookup returns CDR1 SGHDT and CDR2 YYEEEE. This CDR3 spans 13 amino acids. CDR3 DNA sequence: TGTGCCAGCAGCTTGTTCGCCAGCTATGGCTACACCTTC. It is translated as CASSLFASYGYTF.